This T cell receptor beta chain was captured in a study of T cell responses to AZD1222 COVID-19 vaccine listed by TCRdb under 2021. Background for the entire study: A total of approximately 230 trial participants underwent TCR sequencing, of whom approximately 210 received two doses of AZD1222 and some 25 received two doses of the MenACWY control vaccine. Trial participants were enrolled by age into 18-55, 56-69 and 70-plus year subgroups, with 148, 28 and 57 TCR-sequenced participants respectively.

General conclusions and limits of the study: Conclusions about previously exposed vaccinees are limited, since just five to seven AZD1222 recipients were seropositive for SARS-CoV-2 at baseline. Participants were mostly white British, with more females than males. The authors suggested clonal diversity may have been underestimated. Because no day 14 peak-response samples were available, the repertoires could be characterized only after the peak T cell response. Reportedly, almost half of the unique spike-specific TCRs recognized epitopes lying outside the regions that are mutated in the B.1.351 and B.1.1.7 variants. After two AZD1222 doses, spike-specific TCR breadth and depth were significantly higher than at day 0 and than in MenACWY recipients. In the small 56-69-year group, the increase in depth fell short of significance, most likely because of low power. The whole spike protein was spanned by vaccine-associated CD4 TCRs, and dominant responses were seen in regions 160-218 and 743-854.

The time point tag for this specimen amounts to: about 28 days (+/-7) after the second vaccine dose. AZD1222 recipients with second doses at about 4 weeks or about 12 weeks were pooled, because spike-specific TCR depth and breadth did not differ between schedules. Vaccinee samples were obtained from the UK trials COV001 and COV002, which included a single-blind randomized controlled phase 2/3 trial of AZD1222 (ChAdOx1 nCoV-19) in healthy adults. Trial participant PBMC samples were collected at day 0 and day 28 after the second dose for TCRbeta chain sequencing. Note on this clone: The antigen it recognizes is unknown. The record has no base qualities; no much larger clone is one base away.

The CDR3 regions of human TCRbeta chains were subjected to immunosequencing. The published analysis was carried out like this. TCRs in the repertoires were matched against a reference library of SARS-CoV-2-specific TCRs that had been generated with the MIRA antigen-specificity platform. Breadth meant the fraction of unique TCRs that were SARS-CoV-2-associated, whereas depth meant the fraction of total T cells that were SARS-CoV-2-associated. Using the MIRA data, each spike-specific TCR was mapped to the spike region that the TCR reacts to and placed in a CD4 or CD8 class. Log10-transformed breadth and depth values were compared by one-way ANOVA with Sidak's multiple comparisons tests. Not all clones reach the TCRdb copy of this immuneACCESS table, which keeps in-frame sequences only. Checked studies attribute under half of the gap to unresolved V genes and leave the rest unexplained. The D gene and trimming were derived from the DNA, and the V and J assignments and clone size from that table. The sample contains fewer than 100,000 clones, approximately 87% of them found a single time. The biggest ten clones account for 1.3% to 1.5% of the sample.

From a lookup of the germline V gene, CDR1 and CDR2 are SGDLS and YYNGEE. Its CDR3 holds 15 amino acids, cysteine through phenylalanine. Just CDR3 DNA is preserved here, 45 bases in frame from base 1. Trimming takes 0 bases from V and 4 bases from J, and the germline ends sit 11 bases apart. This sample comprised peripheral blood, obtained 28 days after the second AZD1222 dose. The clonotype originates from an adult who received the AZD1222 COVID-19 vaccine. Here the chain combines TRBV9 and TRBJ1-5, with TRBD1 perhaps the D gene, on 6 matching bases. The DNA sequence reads TGTGCCAGCAGCGTAGGCGACAGGCAAAATCAGCCCCAGCATTTT. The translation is CASSVGDRQNQPQHF.